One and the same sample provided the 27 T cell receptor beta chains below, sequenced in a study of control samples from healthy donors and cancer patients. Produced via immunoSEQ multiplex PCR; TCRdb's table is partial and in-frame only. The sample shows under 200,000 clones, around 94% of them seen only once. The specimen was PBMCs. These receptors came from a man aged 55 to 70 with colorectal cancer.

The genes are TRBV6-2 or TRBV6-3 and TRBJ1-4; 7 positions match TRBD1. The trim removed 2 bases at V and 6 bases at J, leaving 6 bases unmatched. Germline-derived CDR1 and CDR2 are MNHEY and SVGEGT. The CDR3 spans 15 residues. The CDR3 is CASSYAGTEDEKLFF. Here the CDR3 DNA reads TGTGCCAGCAGTTACGCCGGGACAGAGGATGAAAAACTGTTTTTT.

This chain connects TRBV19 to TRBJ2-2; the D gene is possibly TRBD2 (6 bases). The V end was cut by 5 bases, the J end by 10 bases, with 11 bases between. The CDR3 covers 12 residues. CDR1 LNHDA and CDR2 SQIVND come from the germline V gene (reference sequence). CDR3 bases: TGTGCCAGTAGTCCCGGGGGTCCGGAGCTGTTTTTT. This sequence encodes CASSPGGPELFF.

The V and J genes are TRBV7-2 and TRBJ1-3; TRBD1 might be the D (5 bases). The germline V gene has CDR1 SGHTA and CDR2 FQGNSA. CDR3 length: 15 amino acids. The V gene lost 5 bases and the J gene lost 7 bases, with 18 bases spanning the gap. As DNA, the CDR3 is TGTGCCAGCAGCCAAACACCGGGGACCGGTAACACCATATATTTT. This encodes CASSQTPGTGNTIYF.

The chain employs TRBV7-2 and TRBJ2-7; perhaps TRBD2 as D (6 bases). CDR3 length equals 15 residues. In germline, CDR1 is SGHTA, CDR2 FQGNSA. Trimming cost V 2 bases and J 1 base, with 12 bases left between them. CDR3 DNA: TGTGCCAGCAGCTTAACCTGGGCGGGGTCCTACGAGCAGTACTTC. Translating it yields CASSLTWAGSYEQYF.

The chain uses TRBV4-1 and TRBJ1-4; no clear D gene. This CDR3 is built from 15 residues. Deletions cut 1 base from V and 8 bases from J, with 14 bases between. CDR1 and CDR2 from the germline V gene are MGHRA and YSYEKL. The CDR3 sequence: CASSQATPGSEKLFF. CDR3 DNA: TGCGCCAGCAGCCAAGCGACCCCGGGAAGCGAAAAACTGTTTTTT.

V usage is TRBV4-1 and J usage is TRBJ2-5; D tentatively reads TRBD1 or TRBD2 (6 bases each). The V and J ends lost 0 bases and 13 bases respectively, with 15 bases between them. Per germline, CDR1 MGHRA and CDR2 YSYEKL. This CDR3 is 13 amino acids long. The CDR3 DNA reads TGCGCCAGCAGCCAAGAGGGGGGCCCGCGGAGGTACTTC. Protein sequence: CASSQEGGPRRYF.

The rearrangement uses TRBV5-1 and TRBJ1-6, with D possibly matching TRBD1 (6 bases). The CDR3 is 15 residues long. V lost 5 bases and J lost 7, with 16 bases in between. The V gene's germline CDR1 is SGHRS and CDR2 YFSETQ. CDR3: CASRGGAAINSPLHF. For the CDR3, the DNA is TGCGCCAGCAGAGGGGGGGCAGCTATCAATTCACCCCTCCACTTT.

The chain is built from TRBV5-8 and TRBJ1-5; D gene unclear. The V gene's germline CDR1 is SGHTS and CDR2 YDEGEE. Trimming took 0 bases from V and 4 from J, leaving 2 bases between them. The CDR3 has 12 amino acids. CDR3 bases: TGTGCCAGCAGCTTGGCTAATCAGCCCCAGCATTTT. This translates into CASSLANQPQHF.

The CDR3 region has the DNA TGTGCCAGCAGCCAAGAAGGGCGGCCCCCAGGGACCCAGTACTTC. The encoded protein is CASSQEGRPPGTQYF. The chain recombines TRBV3-1 (or the pseudogene TRBV3-2) with TRBJ2-5; D unresolved. With 0 bases removed from V and 7 bases from J, the gap between germline ends came to 15 bases. There are 15 residues in the CDR3. Germline loops: CDR1 LGHDT, CDR2 YNNKEL (reference sequence).

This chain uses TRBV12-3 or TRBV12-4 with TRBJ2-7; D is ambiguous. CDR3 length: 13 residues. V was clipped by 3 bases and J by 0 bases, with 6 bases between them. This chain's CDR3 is CASSFGVSYEQYF. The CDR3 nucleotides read TGTGCCAGCAGTTTCGGCGTCTCCTACGAGCAGTACTTC.

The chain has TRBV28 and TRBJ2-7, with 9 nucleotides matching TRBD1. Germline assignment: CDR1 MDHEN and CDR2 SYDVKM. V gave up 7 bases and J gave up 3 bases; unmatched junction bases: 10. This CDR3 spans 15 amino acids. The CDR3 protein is CASMRPGQGIYEQYF. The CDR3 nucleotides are TGTGCCAGCATGAGACCGGGACAGGGAATCTACGAGCAGTACTTC. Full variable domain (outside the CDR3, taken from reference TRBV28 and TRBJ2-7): DVKVTQSSRYLVKRTGEKVFLECVQDMDHENMFWYRQDPGLGLRLIYFSYDVKMKEKGDIPEGYSVSREKKERFSLILESASTNQTSMYLCASMRPGQGIYEQYFGPGTRLTVT.

The CDR3 reads CAISNPRGGQTTEAFF. Here the CDR3 DNA reads TGTGCCATCAGTAATCCCAGGGGGGGGCAGACCACTGAAGCTTTCTTT. V and J are TRBV10-3 and TRBJ1-1; TRBD1 agrees at 7 bases. This CDR3 has 16 residues. The germline V gene encodes CDR1 ENHRY and CDR2 SYGVKD. The junction had 13 bases not matched to a gene; V was cut back by 5 bases and J by 4 bases.

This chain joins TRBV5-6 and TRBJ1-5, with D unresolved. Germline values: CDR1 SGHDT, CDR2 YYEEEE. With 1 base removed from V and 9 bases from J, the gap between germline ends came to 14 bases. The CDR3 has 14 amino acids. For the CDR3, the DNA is TGTGCCAGCAGCTTGAGGCGGTCCTCAGGGCCCCAGCATTTT. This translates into CASSLRRSSGPQHF.

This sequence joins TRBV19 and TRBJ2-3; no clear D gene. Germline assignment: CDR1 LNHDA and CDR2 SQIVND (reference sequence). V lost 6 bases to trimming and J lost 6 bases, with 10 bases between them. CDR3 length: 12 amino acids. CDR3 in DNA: TGTGCCAGTAGCCTGACGGTCGATACGCAGTATTTT. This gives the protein CASSLTVDTQYF.

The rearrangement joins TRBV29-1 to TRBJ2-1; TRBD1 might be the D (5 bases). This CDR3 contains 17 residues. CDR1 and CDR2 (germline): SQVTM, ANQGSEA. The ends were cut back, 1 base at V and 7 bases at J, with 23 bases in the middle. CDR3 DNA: TGCAGCGTTGAAGTTTTTCGGTCGGCAGGGCGTAGGAATGAGCAGTTCTTC. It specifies CSVEVFRSAGRRNEQFF.

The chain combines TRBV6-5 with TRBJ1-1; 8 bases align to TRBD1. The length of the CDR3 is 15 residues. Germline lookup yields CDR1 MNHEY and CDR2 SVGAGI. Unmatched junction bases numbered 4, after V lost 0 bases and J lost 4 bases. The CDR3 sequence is CASSYSGTGGTEAFF. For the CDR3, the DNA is TGTGCCAGCAGTTACTCTGGGACAGGCGGCACTGAAGCTTTCTTT.

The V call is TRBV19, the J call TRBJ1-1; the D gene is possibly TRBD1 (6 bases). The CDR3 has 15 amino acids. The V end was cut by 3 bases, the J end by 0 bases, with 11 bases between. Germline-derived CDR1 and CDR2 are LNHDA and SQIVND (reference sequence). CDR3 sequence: CASSMVDRMNTEAFF. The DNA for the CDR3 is TGTGCCAGTAGTATGGTGGACAGAATGAACACTGAAGCTTTCTTT.

The CDR3 is CASSPREYGEAFF. The CDR3 region has the DNA TGTGCCAGCTCACCCAGGGAGTACGGTGAAGCTTTCTTT. This chain links TRBV18 with TRBJ1-1; a weak D match, TRBD1 (5 bases). The CDR3 has 13 residues. Germline V lookup: CDR1 KGHSH, CDR2 LQKENI. The germline V and J ends were trimmed by 3 bases and 7 bases, with 12 bases remaining between them.

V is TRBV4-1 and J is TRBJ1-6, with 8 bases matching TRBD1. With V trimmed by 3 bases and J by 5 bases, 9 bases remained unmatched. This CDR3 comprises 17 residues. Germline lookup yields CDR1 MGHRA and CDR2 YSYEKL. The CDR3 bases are TGCGCCAGCAGCCAGGAAGGTCGGACAGGGAATAATTCACCCCTCCACTTT. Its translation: CASSQEGRTGNNSPLHF.

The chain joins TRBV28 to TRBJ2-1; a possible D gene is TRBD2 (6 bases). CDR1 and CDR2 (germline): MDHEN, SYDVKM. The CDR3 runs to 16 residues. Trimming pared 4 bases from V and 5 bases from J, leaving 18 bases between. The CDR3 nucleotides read TGTGCCAGCAGTTCACCCCGGGAGCAGGAAGACAATGAGCAGTTCTTC. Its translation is CASSSPREQEDNEQFF.

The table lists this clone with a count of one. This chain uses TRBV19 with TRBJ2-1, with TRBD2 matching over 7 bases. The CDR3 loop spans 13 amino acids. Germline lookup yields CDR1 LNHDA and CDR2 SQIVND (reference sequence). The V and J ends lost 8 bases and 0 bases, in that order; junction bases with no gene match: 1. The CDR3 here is CASGGGSYNEQFF. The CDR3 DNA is TGTGCCAGTGGGGGGGGCTCCTACAATGAGCAGTTCTTC.

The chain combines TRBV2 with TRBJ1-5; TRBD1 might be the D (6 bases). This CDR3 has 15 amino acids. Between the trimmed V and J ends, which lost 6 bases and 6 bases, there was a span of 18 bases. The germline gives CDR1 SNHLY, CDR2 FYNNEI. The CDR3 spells CASRVQAGGSQPQHF. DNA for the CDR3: TGTGCCAGCAGAGTCCAGGCGGGGGGCAGTCAGCCCCAGCATTTT.

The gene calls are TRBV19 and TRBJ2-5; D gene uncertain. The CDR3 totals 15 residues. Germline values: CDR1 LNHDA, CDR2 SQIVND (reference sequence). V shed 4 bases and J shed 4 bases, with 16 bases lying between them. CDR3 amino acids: CASSRRVGWGETQYF. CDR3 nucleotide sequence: TGTGCCAGTAGTAGAAGGGTGGGATGGGGAGAGACCCAGTACTTC.

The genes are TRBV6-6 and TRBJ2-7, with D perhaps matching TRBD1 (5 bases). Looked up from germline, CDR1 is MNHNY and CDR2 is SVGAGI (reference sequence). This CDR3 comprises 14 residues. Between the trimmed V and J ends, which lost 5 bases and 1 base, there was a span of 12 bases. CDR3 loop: CASSLGDRSYEQYF. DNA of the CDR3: TGTGCCAGCAGTCTGGGTGACAGATCCTACGAGCAGTACTTC.

CDR3 protein: CASSLGASGGIETQYF. The CDR3 DNA follows: TGCGCCAGCAGCTTGGGCGCTAGCGGGGGTATAGAGACCCAGTACTTC. The J gene is TRBJ2-5, the V gene TRBV5-1; the match to TRBD2 covers 10 bases. V was pared by 0 bases and J by 4 bases, with 6 bases of the junction left unmatched. Germline assignment: CDR1 SGHRS and CDR2 YFSETQ. CDR3 length: 16 residues. Full variable domain (missing parts from reference TRBV5-1 and TRBJ2-5): KAGVTQTPRYLIKTRGQQVTLSCSPISGHRSVSWYQQTPGQGLQFLFEYFSETQRNKGNFPGRFSGRQFSNSRSEMNVSTLELGDSALYLCASSLGASGGIETQYFGPGTRLLVL.

The CDR3 here is CASSTRLMNTEAFF. The CDR3 nucleotides read TGTGCCAGCAGCACAAGGCTTATGAACACTGAAGCTTTCTTT. This sequence joins TRBV5-8 and TRBJ1-1; no definite D call. Deletions cut 4 bases from V and 0 bases from J, with 10 bases between. Germline V CDR1 and CDR2: SGHTS, YDEGEE. The CDR3 has 14 amino acids.

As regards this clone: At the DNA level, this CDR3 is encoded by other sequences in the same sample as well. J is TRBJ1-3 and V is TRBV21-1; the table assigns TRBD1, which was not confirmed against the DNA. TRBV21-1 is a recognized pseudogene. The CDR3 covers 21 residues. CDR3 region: CASSKWTRDSPFHGPGNTIYF. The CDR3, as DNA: TGTGCCAGCAGCAAATGGACCCGGGACAGCCCATTCCATGGCCCTGGAAACACCATATATTTT.